The 15 T cell receptor beta chains given below trace back to one sample, sequenced in a study of control samples from healthy donors and cancer patients. Sequenced by immunoSEQ multiplex PCR; TCRdb stores in-frame clones only, minus some. Of roughly 100,000 clones listed, around 89% were seen once; the top ten hold 7.8%. Sequencing used blood. Receptors originate from a man aged 25 to 45 in good health.

The rearrangement joins TRBV9 to TRBJ1-4; D is perhaps TRBD1 (6 bases). V was pared by 4 bases and J by 8 bases, with 18 bases between. The CDR3 consists of 15 residues. Looked up from germline, CDR1 is SGDLS and CDR2 is YYNGEE. The CDR3 sequence: CASSLEQGIREKLFF. CDR3 DNA: TGTGCCAGCAGCCTCGAACAGGGTATTCGCGAAAAACTGTTTTTT. Combining the CDR3 with reference TRBV9 and TRBJ1-4 gives the whole variable domain DSGVTQTPKHLITATGQRVTLRCSPRSGDLSVYWYQQSLDQGLQFLIQYYNGEERAKGNILERFSAQQFPDLHSELNLSSLELGDSALYFCASSLEQGIREKLFFGSGTQLSVL.

In its sample, this clone was seen a few times. The chain recombines TRBV4-2 with TRBJ1-5; perhaps TRBD1 as D (5 bases). Trimming took 0 bases from V and 7 from J, leaving 16 bases between them. Germline-derived CDR1 and CDR2 are LGHNA and YNFKEQ. The CDR3 runs to 16 residues. The CDR3 loop is CASSQERDHQGQPQHF. The CDR3 DNA reads as TGTGCCAGCAGCCAAGAAAGGGATCACCAGGGCCAGCCCCAGCATTTT.

This chain uses TRBV27 with TRBJ2-1; D ambiguous. Germline loops: CDR1 MNHEY, CDR2 SMNVEV (reference sequence). V lost 8 bases and J 2 bases, leaving 7 bases between the germline ends. There are 12 residues in the CDR3. The CDR3 bases are TGTGCCAGCGCACCGACCTACAATGAGCAGTTCTTC. Translated, it gives CASAPTYNEQFF.

The J gene is TRBJ1-2, the V gene TRBV27; TRBD1 matches at 8 bases. CDR1 MNHEY and CDR2 SMNVEV come from the germline V gene (reference sequence). Losses at the gene ends were 3 bases for V and 8 bases for J; bases not matched to a gene: 11. The CDR3 totals 15 residues. CDR3 in DNA: TGTGCCAGCAGTTTGTCGGCAGGGGGCTTGTGGGGCTACACCTTC. Its translation: CASSLSAGGLWGYTF.

Details on this clone: Other DNA sequences in the sample encode the same CDR3. The chain joins TRBV24-1 to TRBJ2-1; TRBD2 might be the D (6 bases). The CDR3 spans 16 residues. V was clipped by 2 bases and J by 3 bases, with 13 bases between them. From germline, CDR1 is KGHDR and CDR2 SFDVKD. DNA of the CDR3: TGTGCCACCAGTGATTCCGGGACTTCATTCTACAATGAGCAGTTCTTC. It is translated as CATSDSGTSFYNEQFF.

The CDR3 region has the DNA TGTGCCAGCAGCCGGGACAGGGGGGTCTACGAGCAGTACTTC. The encoded protein is CASSRDRGVYEQYF. This chain joins TRBV11-2 and TRBJ2-7, with TRBD1 identical over 11 bases. Trimming cost V 5 bases and J 3 bases; bases outside gene matches: 3. The CDR3 is 14 residues long. Germline V CDR1 and CDR2: SGHAT, FQNNGV.

V is TRBV28 and J is TRBJ1-5; D is perhaps TRBD1 (6 bases). Trimming shortened V by 8 bases and J by 3 bases, and 23 bases separated the two germline ends. This CDR3 comprises 17 residues. Germline values: CDR1 MDHEN, CDR2 SYDVKM. This CDR3 reads CASLKRNYTGPNQPQHF. DNA of the CDR3: TGTGCCAGCCTAAAGAGGAACTACACAGGGCCCAATCAGCCCCAGCATTTT.

This chain joins TRBV30 and TRBJ1-1; TRBD1 matches 10 bases. Germline CDR1 GTSNPN, CDR2 SVGIG (reference sequence). Unmatched junction bases numbered 4, after V lost 2 bases and J lost 10 bases. There are 12 residues in the CDR3. The CDR3 protein is CAWSPGTGVAFF. The CDR3 DNA reads as TGTGCCTGGAGTCCCGGGACAGGGGTAGCTTTCTTT.

This rearrangement joins TRBV2 to TRBJ2-3, with 10 bases lining up with TRBD2. The CDR3 is 15 residues long. V gave up 6 bases and J gave up 4 bases; unmatched junction bases: 7. Germline assignment: CDR1 SNHLY and CDR2 FYNNEI. The CDR3 loop reads CASRGAGGPADTQYF. The CDR3 nucleotides are TGTGCCAGCAGAGGAGCGGGGGGGCCGGCAGATACGCAGTATTTT.

The rearrangement uses TRBV27 and TRBJ2-2; 8 bases line up with TRBD1. The junction had 4 bases not matched to a gene; V was cut back by 2 bases and J by 5 bases. The length of the CDR3 is 15 residues. Germline V lookup: CDR1 MNHEY, CDR2 SMNVEV (reference sequence). In nucleotides, the CDR3 is TGTGCCAGCAGTTTAACCAGGGGGCAAACCGGGGAGCTGTTTTTT. Protein: CASSLTRGQTGELFF.

The CDR3 sequence is CASSLRGGNQPQHF. Here the CDR3 DNA reads TGTGCCAGCAGCCTCAGGGGTGGGAATCAGCCCCAGCATTTT. V and J are TRBV7-2 and TRBJ1-5; maybe TRBD1 (6 bases). Trimming left V 5 bases short and J 4 bases short, with 12 bases between. Germline V gene lookup returns CDR1 SGHTA and CDR2 FQGNSA. This CDR3 contains 14 residues. Full variable domain (outside the CDR3, taken from reference TRBV7-2 and TRBJ1-5): GAGVSQSPSNKVTEKGKDVELRCDPISGHTALYWYRQSLGQGLEFLIYFQGNSAPDKSGLPSDRFSAERTGGSVSTLTIQRTQQEDSAVYLCASSLRGGNQPQHFGDGTRLSIL.

The chain uses TRBV7-8 and TRBJ2-1; D is unresolved. This CDR3 is built from 14 residues. Trimming removed 5 bases at V and 0 bases at J, with 8 bases between. Germline CDR1 SGHVS, CDR2 FQNEAQ. The CDR3 DNA reads TGTGCCAGCAGCCGCGGAAGCTCCTACAATGAGCAGTTCTTC. The encoded protein is CASSRGSSYNEQFF.

This rearrangement joins TRBV4-3 to TRBJ1-1, with TRBD1 matching 8 bases. The CDR3 runs to 16 residues. CDR1 and CDR2 from the germline V gene are LGHNA and YSLEER. The V segment lost 5 bases and the J segment 3 bases; nucleotides outside the gene matches: 11. CDR3 sequence (DNA): TGCGCCAGCAGCACCCGTCCAGGGGGCGCGGACACTGAAGCTTTCTTT. This sequence encodes CASSTRPGGADTEAFF.

The chain uses TRBV5-5 and TRBJ2-2; weak D call: TRBD1 (5 bases). Germline CDR1 reads SGHKS; CDR2 reads YYEKEE (reference sequence). Trimming left V 4 bases short and J 0 bases short, with 10 bases between. The CDR3 covers 15 residues. The CDR3 region has the DNA TGTGCCAGCAGCGCCGACAGTTCGAACACCGGGGAGCTGTTTTTT. Its protein is CASSADSSNTGELFF.

Points on this clone: The sample carries other DNA sequences with the same CDR3. This chain uses TRBV20-1 with TRBJ1-2; D unclear. Between the trimmed V and J ends, which lost 2 bases and 4 bases, there was a span of 5 bases. The CDR3 consists of 11 residues. The germline V gene has CDR1 DFQATT and CDR2 SNEGSKA (reference sequence). The CDR3 spells CSARLSYGYTF. The CDR3 nucleotides read TGCAGTGCTAGATTGAGCTATGGCTACACCTTC.